This T cell receptor (beta chain) was captured in a study of blood T cell repertoires in COVID-19 (TCRdb year 2020). About the study as a whole: Collaborator samples came from the United States, Italy and Spain and covered acute and convalescent phases of COVID-19. A de-identified subject ID, COVID-19 status, age in years and sex were almost always included in the sample metadata. The repertoires were made available in a free public database intended to serve as a resource for research on the immune response to SARS-CoV-2. Subjects who had been exposed to COVID-19, were actively infected with it, or had recovered from it provided the deeply sampled blood TCRbeta repertoires that made up the dataset. The samples were drawn from two sources: the first 160 participants of the ongoing ImmuneRACE study, and over 1,000 subjects contributed by 6 global collaborators. Where HLA class I and class II types were available, the types were taken from metadata supplied by the sample provider, not from assay-based typing. The prospective study material was composed of cDNA or gDNA derived from T cells, B-cell-depleted T cells, or PBMCs.

From the cysteine up to the phenylalanine, the CDR3 has a length of 16 residues. Of all the DNA, just the CDR3 is kept, 48 bases in frame from base 1. V and J are truncated by 5 bases and 4 bases respectively, leaving an intervening sequence of 15 bases. For CDR1 and CDR2, the germline V gene (reference sequence) lists MNHEY and SMNVEV. Paper-wide results and their limitations: Clinical and demographic metadata were provided uncurated, with the amount varying by source and participant.

TCRbeta CDR3 regions were amplified from genomic DNA using the immunoSEQ Assay, a bias-controlled multiplex PCR. On the authors' methods: The number of nucleated cells in each sample was estimated by amplification of reference gene primers within the assay. To quantify the absolute abundance of each unique TCRbeta CDR3 rearrangement, sequence reads were collapsed and filtered. For each sample, productive Simpson clonality was calculated by taking the square root of Simpson's diversity index across productive rearrangements. Held by TCRdb, this immuneACCESS table contains in-frame sequences only and omits some clones. Under half of the omission traces to an unresolved V gene where checked; the cause of the rest is unknown. That table furnishes V, J and clone size, whereas the DNA furnished D and trimming. For this sample there are some 350,000 clones; about 90% appear just once. The ten largest clonotypes hold roughly 3.3% of the sample.

On this clone itself: Its antigen is unknown. No base-level quality is on record; no much larger clone is a single base apart.

A second Seattle source provided samples from volunteer blood donors who had recovered from COVID-19. Each collaborating institution followed its own protocols to collect whole blood in K2EDTA tubes. For TCRbeta analysis, collaborator samples were shipped as frozen whole blood, as isolated PBMCs, or as DNA extracted from either sample type. Sequenced input: peripheral blood. This clonotype was obtained from a woman under 30 who had recovered from COVID-19. The chain is assembled from TRBV27 and TRBJ2-6; D gene: possibly TRBD1, on 6 matching bases. The DNA sequence is given as TGTGCCAGCAGTCCGTCTCAGGGGTTAGGGGCCAACGTCCTGACTTTC. Translation gives CASSPSQGLGANVLTF.